Sequencing of this T cell receptor beta chain was carried out in a study of regulatory T cells in long-lasting Graves disease. Study observations and caveats: Samples came from peripheral blood alone, without thyroid tissue.

Looked up from germline, CDR1 is SGHTA and CDR2 is FQGNSA. The CDR3 covers 15 residues. V lost 5 bases, J lost 7 bases, and 8 bases stayed unmatched. In this sample, this clonotype turned up many times. Its target is not known. Time point: persistent/refractory GD, antithyroid drugs over 5 years with positive TRAb. From PBMCs, RNA was extracted and then used to make the TCR library. All patients originated from an endocrinology department located in Xi'an, China. The peripheral blood volume drawn was 7.5 to 9.5 milliliters, and it was collected into EDTA tubes. Arm-PCR of CDR3 regions and iRepertoire HTBI primers were used to build TCR beta libraries. Authors' processing steps: Samples collectively showed some 65 TRBV and more than 12 TRBJ segments. TCRdb passed the multiplex PCR reads through MiXCR, listing each CDR3 protein once. The V and J calls here are based on TCRdb, not the publication. The repertoire consists of roughly 490,000 distinct CDR3 sequences, with approximately 22% occurring once and the leading ten covering around 13%.

The clonotype was recovered from a female donor with Graves disease. The V and J genes are TRBV7-2 and TRBJ1-6; 7 bases map to TRBD1. Source: peripheral blood mononuclear cells (PBMCs), taken when the disease was refractory, from a patient treated with antithyroid drugs. The CDR3 DNA is TGTGCCAGCAGCACCAGACAGGGTTCGAATTCACCCCTCCACTTT. Amino acid sequence: CASSTRQGSNSPLHF.